The clone carrying this T cell receptor beta chain was counted between two and nine times. The antigen remains unidentified. The sample is drawn from a study of early T cells in non-severe SARS-CoV-2 infection. The CDR3 runs to 13 residues. In germline, CDR1 is DFQATT, CDR2 SNEGSKA (reference sequence). Individual cDNA molecules carried attached unique molecular identifiers. TCRdb fed the 5' RACE reads into MiXCR, producing one record per CDR3 protein. The sample has fewer than 65,000 distinct CDR3 sequences; approximately 9.7% are singletons. Study-level points and caveats: The VDJdb matching leaned toward anti-spike CD8 responses and overlooked private and CD4 specificities.

This rearrangement joins TRBV20-1 to TRBJ1-6; 8 nucleotides agree with TRBD1. The source of this sequence is an adult who was a healthcare worker with PCR-confirmed SARS-CoV-2 infection or an uninfected control (not recorded which). What was sequenced was whole blood. The CDR3 is CRAGGAYNSPLHF. As DNA, the CDR3 is TGCAGGGCAGGGGGCGCCTATAATTCACCCCTCCACTTT.